Sequencing of this T cell receptor (beta chain) was carried out in a study of T cell responses to AZD1222 COVID-19 vaccine. Libraries were prepared by immunoSEQ multiplex PCR; TCRdb keeps only in-frame clonotypes and omits some of them. This table holds roughly 180,000 clones, approximately 91% found once. The V end lost 1 base, the J end lost 5 bases, and 9 bases lay between the germline ends. Germline CDR1 SGHDN, CDR2 FVKESK. The CDR3 consists of 15 residues. The table lists this clone with a count of one. This sequence was found in an adult in good health. J is TRBJ1-6 and V is TRBV14; a weak D match, TRBD1 (6 bases). The sample in question was peripheral blood, obtained on day 0 of AZD1222 vaccination. In nucleotides, the CDR3 is TGTGCCAGCAGCCAAGTGGGGGCTAATAATTCACCCCTCCACTTT. This translates into CASSQVGANNSPLHF. The full variable domain, rest sourced from reference TRBV14 and TRBJ1-6, is EAGVTQFPSHSVIEKGQTVTLRCDPISGHDNLYWYRRVMGKEIKFLLHFVKESKQDESGMPNNRFLAERTGGTYSTLKVQPAELEDSGVYFCASSQVGANNSPLHFGNGTRLTVT.